Below, 2 T cell receptor beta chains from the same sample are listed, as sequenced in a study of T-cell reconstitution after alpha-beta-depleted transplantation in children. Using unique molecular identifiers, the investigators prepared the TCRbeta library. TCRdb ran MiXCR on the PCR reads and lists one entry per CDR3 protein. The sample lists a few hundred thousand distinct CDR3 sequences, approximately 13% seen once, with 2.2% in the top ten. Material: PBMCs, mostly from graft donor cells, obtained 360 days after TCRalphabeta/CD19-depleted stem cell transplant. The source is a male patient under 18 who had a stem cell transplant for acute myeloid leukemia, so the T cells may come from the graft donor.

This clonotype appeared a few times. This chain joins TRBV20-1 and TRBJ2-5, with 12 bases lining up with TRBD2. V trimming: 5 bases; J trimming: 5 bases; junction bases outside the gene matches: 6. CDR3 length: 14 amino acids. The germline gives CDR1 DFQATT, CDR2 SNEGSKA (reference sequence). The CDR3 DNA reads as TGCAGTGCTCCGGGACTAGCGGGCGGGGAGACCCAGTACTTC. Translation: CSAPGLAGGETQYF.

This clonotype was seen a few times. The J gene is TRBJ2-1, the V gene TRBV29-1; 14 nucleotides align to TRBD2. The V segment lost 3 bases and the J segment 9 bases; nucleotides outside the gene matches: 7. The CDR3 runs 15 residues. Germline V gene sequence: CDR1 SQVTM, CDR2 ANQGSEA. CDR3 DNA sequence: TGCAGCGTTGATCTTGGGGGGACTAGCGGGAGTGAGCAGTTCTTC. Translating it yields CSVDLGGTSGSEQFF.